This entry lists 15 T cell receptor delta chains sequenced from one sample in a study of gamma-delta chains in newborns, infants, children. TCRdb called clones anew from the reads with CATT. The table includes about 4,900 delta-chain clones, about 4% detected once. The sequenced material came from blood. These receptors all stem from a child who was a newborn, infant or young child, either healthy, febrile or measles-vaccinated (not recorded which).

As concerns this clone: A far larger clone lies a single base away; this is likely a read error. The same CDR3 is also encoded by other DNA sequences in this sample. The chain links TRDV2 to TRDJ3; 8 nucleotides match TRDD3. J gave up 3 bases and V 3 bases, and 18 bases lay outside the gene matches. The CDR3 sequence is 21 residues long. Germline V gene lookup returns CDR1 GEAIGNYY and CDR2 EKD. CDR3 in DNA: TGTGCCTGTGACGGACTTTCTGGGGGACTCCTGTACGACTGGGACACCCGACAGATGTTTTTC. Its translation is CACDGLSGGLLYDWDTRQMFF.

Comments on this clone: A read error likely explains why the TCRdb protein, taken from a much larger clone, differs from this DNA's translation at residue 13; the protein shown is translated from the DNA. This sequence joins TRDV2 and TRDJ1, with 13 bases fitting TRDD3. The CDR3 contains 20 residues. Germline V CDR1 and CDR2: GEAIGNYY, EKD. The DNA for the CDR3 is TGTGCCTGTGACACCGGTAGATTTACTGGGGGATACGTTTACACCGATAAACCCATCTTT. Translation gives CACDTGRFTGGYVYTDKPIF.

As for this clone: This likely reflects a read error, since a far larger clone is one base away. This same CDR3 is encoded by further DNA sequences in the sample. The chain combines TRDV1 with TRDJ2, with a weak D call TRDD3 (5 bases). The CDR3 runs 18 residues. Germline V gene data show CDR1 as TSWWSYY and CDR2 as QGS. The CDR3 here is CALGDRPPGIPLTAQLFF. The DNA of the CDR3 is TGTGCTCTTGGGGACCGGCCCCCCGGGATCCCTTTGACAGCGCAACTCTTCTTT.

The V and J genes are TRAV29/DV5 and TRDJ1, with D tentatively TRDD3 (6 bases). There are 19 residues in the CDR3. In germline, CDR1 is NSMFDY, CDR2 ISSIKDK. CDR3 in amino acids: CSASATRMGDTRRDDQLIF. The CDR3 bases are TGTTCCGCAAGCGCGACCAGAATGGGTGATACGCGAAGGGATGATCAACTCATCTTT.

This clone has a handful of counts. TCRdb attributes to this sequence the protein of a much larger clone, which differs from the DNA translation at residue 6; a read error is likely, and the protein displayed is translated from the DNA. The genes are TRDV1 and TRDJ1; D is undetermined. Trimming cost V 2 bases and J 0 bases, with 10 bases left between them. From germline, CDR1 is TSWWSYY and CDR2 QGS. The CDR3 runs 15 residues. CDR3 nucleotides: TGTGCTCTTGGGGAAGACCGGTCCTACACCGATAAACTCATCTTT. Encoded protein: CALGEDRSYTDKLIF.

Note on this clone: A much bigger clone sits one base away, suggesting this may be a read error. Other nucleotide sequences from this sample produce the same CDR3. This chain joins TRDV2 and TRDJ3, with 13 bases identical to TRDD3. The CDR3 is made up of 21 amino acids. Germline lookup yields CDR1 GEAIGNYY and CDR2 EKD. The chain's CDR3 is CACDKVLGDTPSSWDTRQMFF. CDR3 sequence (DNA): TGTGCCTGTGACAAAGTACTGGGGGATACGCCTAGCTCCTGGGACACCCGACAGATGTTTTTT.

A remark on this clone: TCRdb pairs this DNA with a much larger clone's protein that differs at residue 5, likely a read error; the protein shown was translated from the DNA. The DNA for the CDR3 is TGTGCTCTTGGGGGACTCCCTACTGGGGGATACGGATACACCGATAAACTCATCTTT. Protein product: CALGGLPTGGYGYTDKLIF. The J gene is TRDJ1, the V gene TRDV1; 13 nucleotides line up with TRDD3. The CDR3 is 19 amino acids. Germline trimming cut 4 bases from V and 0 bases from J; bases unmatched to any gene: 11. The germline V gene has CDR1 TSWWSYY and CDR2 QGS.

Points on this clone: A far bigger clonotype differs at one base, so this is likely a read error. Other DNA sequences in the sample encode the same CDR3. CDR3 DNA: TGTGCTCTTGGGACAGACGGGGGCTCAAACGTACTGGGGGCAACAGCACAACTCTTCTTT. It encodes CALGTDGGSNVLGATAQLFF. This sequence joins TRDV1 and TRDJ2; 8 positions agree with TRDD3. Trimming took 5 bases from V and 5 from J; bases not matched to a gene: 22. The CDR3 is 20 amino acids. In germline, CDR1 is TSWWSYY, CDR2 QGS.

This clone has a handful of counts. A read error may be the cause here, since a much bigger clone is one base away. This same CDR3 is encoded by further DNA sequences in the sample. V is TRDV1 and J is TRDJ1; TRDD3 is a possible D gene (7 bases). CDR1 TSWWSYY and CDR2 QGS come from the germline V gene. The CDR3 is 21 residues long. The CDR3 DNA reads as TGTGCTCTTGGGACCGCGGGGCTTCCTCACTTTGGGGGACAGTACACCGACAAACTCATCTTT. Translated: CALGTAGLPHFGGQYTDKLIF.

CDR3 in amino acids: CAFSVSYVPPWGIEVDKLIF. The DNA of the CDR3 is TGTGCCTTCTCCGTTTCCTACGTCCCTCCCTGGGGGATAGAGGTCGATAAACTCATCTTT. V and J are TRDV3 and TRDJ1, with 10 nucleotides matching TRDD3. This CDR3 region has 20 residues. Germline V CDR1 and CDR2: TVYSNPD, GDNSRS (reference sequence). The junction had 26 bases not matched to a gene; V was cut back by 3 bases and J by 4 bases.

This clone showed up just a few times. Possible read error: a much larger clone is one base away. J is TRDJ1 and V is TRDV1; 10 bases agree with TRDD3. In germline, CDR1 is TSWWSYY, CDR2 QGS. Trimming at V came to 5 bases and at J to 9 bases, leaving 9 bases not matched to a gene. The CDR3 is 14 residues long. Here the CDR3 DNA reads TGTGCTCTTGGGAAAAGGGGGATACGCGCCGAACTCATCTTT. Translation gives CALGKRGIRAELIF.

As concerns this clone: A much larger clone differs by one base, so this may be a read error. Other DNA sequences in the sample encode the same CDR3. The rearrangement joins TRDV2 to TRDJ3; 12 bases are shared with TRDD3. CDR3 length: 16 amino acids. Germline V gene sequence: CDR1 GEAIGNYY, CDR2 EKD. The CDR3 reads CACDILGDTDTRQMFF. The CDR3 region has the DNA TGTGCCTGTGACATACTGGGGGATACCGACACCCGCCAGATGTTTTTC.

On this clone: The protein TCRdb gives is from a much larger clone and does not agree with this DNA's translation at residue 12, likely a read error; the protein shown here comes from the DNA. The gene calls are TRDV1 and TRDJ1; 8 nucleotides line up with TRDD3. This CDR3 region has 19 residues. V trimming: 0 bases; J trimming: 4 bases; junction bases outside the gene matches: 16. The germline V gene encodes CDR1 TSWWSYY and CDR2 QGS. The CDR3 protein is CALGELPFLLGVRDDKLIF. The DNA of the CDR3 is TGTGCTCTTGGGGAACTGCCTTTTCTACTGGGGGTTAGGGACGATAAACTCATCTTT.

In the case of this clone: This may stem from a read error, because a much larger clone lies one nucleotide away. The sample carries other DNA sequences with the same CDR3. The chain has TRDV1 and TRDJ1; 9 bases are shared with TRDD3. The CDR3 runs 23 residues. J gave up 0 bases and V 0 bases, and 23 bases lay outside the gene matches. The V gene's germline CDR1 is TSWWSYY and CDR2 QGS. This chain's CDR3 is CALGELPTGVLGEIRYHTDKLIF. The CDR3 DNA sequence: TGTGCTCTTGGGGAACTCCCTACGGGGGTACTGGGGGAGATTAGGTACCACACCGATAAACTCATCTTT.

On this clone itself: It differs at one base from a far larger clone, so likely a read error. This rearrangement joins TRDV1 to TRDJ2, with 8 bases fitting TRDD3. The CDR3 totals 18 residues. Germline CDR1 reads TSWWSYY; CDR2 reads QGS. CDR3 loop: CAPGVQLGVNILTAQLFF. The CDR3 bases are TGTGCTCCTGGGGTCCAACTGGGGGTTAACATTTTGACAGCACAACTCTTCTTT.